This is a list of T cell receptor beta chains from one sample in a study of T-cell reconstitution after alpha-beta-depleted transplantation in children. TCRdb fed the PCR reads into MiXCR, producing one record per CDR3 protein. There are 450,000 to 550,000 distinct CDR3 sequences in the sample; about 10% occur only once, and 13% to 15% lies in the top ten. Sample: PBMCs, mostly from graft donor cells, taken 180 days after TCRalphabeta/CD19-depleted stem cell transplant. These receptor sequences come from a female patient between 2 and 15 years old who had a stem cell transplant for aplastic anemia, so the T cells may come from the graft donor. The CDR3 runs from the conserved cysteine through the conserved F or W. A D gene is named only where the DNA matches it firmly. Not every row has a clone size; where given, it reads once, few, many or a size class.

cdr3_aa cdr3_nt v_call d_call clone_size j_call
CASSTVVEREGGEQYF TGTGCCAGCAGCACCGTGGTGGAGCGGGAGGGCGGAGAGCAGTACTTC TRBV7-2 TRBD2 few TRBJ2-7
CASSSTGHDYGYTF TGTGCCAGCAGTTCGACGGGACACGACTATGGCTACACCTTC TRBV28 . few TRBJ1-2
CASSWGNEGIGETQYF TGTGCCAGCAGCTGGGGGAATGAAGGGATCGGAGAGACCCAGTACTTC TRBV11-1 . many TRBJ2-5
CASRLDGSTDTQYF TGTGCCAGCCGCCTCGACGGATCCACAGATACGCAGTATTTT TRBV6-1 . few TRBJ2-3
CASSLYSRFTDTQYF TGTGCCAGCAGCTTATACAGCCGATTCACAGATACGCAGTATTTT TRBV5-5 . . TRBJ2-3
CASSNRGVTEAFF TGTGCCAGCAGCAACAGGGGGGTCACTGAAGCTTTCTTT TRBV7-2 TRBD1 . TRBJ1-1
CASSTSGVPGELFF TGCGCCAGCAGCACCTCGGGGGTACCCGGGGAGCTGTTTTTT TRBV5-1 . many TRBJ2-2
CSAREGLRTFLPSSYEQYF TGCAGTGCTAGAGAAGGGTTGCGGACCTTCCTCCCCAGCTCCTACGAGCAGTACTTC TRBV20-1 . . TRBJ2-7
CASSSAGVDTEAFF TGTGCCAGCAGCTCCGCGGGGGTGGACACTGAAGCTTTCTTT TRBV5-6 . . TRBJ1-1
CASSFYRSSEAFF TGTGCCAGCAGTTTTTACAGGTCGAGTGAAGCTTTCTTT TRBV12-3/TRBV12-4 . few TRBJ1-1
CASSLAPRNEQFF TGTGCCAGCAGTTTAGCGCCTAGGAATGAGCAGTTCTTC TRBV12-3/TRBV12-4 . . TRBJ2-1
CASSLVGGQGSYEQYF TGTGCCAGCAGCTTAGTGGGCGGGCAAGGTTCCTACGAGCAGTACTTC TRBV7-2 . . TRBJ2-7
CSVGGPGAVYGYTF TGCAGCGTTGGGGGTCCAGGGGCTGTCTATGGCTACACCTTC TRBV29-1 . few TRBJ1-2